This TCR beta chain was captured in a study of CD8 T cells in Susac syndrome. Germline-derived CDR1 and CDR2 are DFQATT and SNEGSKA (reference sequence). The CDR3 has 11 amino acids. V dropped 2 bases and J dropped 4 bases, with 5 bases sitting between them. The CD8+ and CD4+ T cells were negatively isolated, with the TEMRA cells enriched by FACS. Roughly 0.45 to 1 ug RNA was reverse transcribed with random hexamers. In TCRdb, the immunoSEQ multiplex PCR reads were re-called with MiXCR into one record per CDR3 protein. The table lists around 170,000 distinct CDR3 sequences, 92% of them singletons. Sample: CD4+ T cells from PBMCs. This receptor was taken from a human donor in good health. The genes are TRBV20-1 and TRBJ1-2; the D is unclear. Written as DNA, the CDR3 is TGCAGTGCTAGACAGACCTATGGCTACACCTTC. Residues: CSARQTYGYTF.